The 9 T cell receptor beta chains presented below share a single source sample, sequenced in a study of CXCR3-negative and CXCR3-positive naive CD8 T cells. UMI-labeled 5' RACE TRB cDNA libraries were prepared from the cells. After re-calling the 5' RACE reads, TCRdb lists one entry per CDR3 protein, DNA absent. Here the sample table reports some 130,000 distinct CDR3 sequences. Sequencing was performed on naive CXCR3- CD8+ T cells from blood. The subset: CD45RO-CCR7+CD27+CD95- naive CD8+ T cells lacking CXCR3 (TNR3-). The receptors stem from a human donor in good health. Some clones in this sample may be carry-over from other donors' samples.

This chain's CDR3 is CASSLGQGINEQYF. The V gene is TRBV5-1, the J gene TRBJ2-7; there is no DNA to check the TCRdb D call of TRBD1. This CDR3 contains 14 residues. Per germline, CDR1 SGHRS and CDR2 YFSETQ.

The CDR3 here is CASRNSGRATDTQYF. V is TRBV6-2 or TRBV6-3 and J is TRBJ2-3; TCRdb names TRBD2, which stays unverified in the absence of DNA. Looked up from germline, CDR1 is MNHEY and CDR2 is SVGEGT. The CDR3 consists of 15 residues.

This chain connects TRBV28 to TRBJ2-7; TCRdb designates TRBD2, a call that cannot be tested without DNA. Looked up from germline, CDR1 is MDHEN and CDR2 is SYDVKM. The CDR3 runs 15 residues. The CDR3 reads CASSLFEREDHEQYF.

V gene TRBV4-3 combines with J gene TRBJ1-5. The CDR3 consists of 15 residues. The germline V gene encodes CDR1 LGHNA and CDR2 YSLEER. This chain's CDR3 is CASSQDRAINQPQHF.

This sequence joins TRBV25-1 and TRBJ2-5; the D call of TRBD2 rests on TCRdb alone, since no DNA is present to check it. This CDR3 contains 15 residues. The germline CDR1 and CDR2 sequences are MGHDK and SYGVNS. The CDR3 here is CASSEYASGGQTQYF.

V is TRBV7-9 and J is TRBJ1-4; as DNA is missing, the TRBD1 call by TCRdb cannot be tested. Per the germline V gene, CDR1 is SEHNR and CDR2 is FQNEAQ (reference sequence). The CDR3 is 15 residues long. CDR3 protein: CASSFRQGINEKLFF.

The rearrangement joins TRBV29-1 to TRBJ2-7; TCRdb designates TRBD1, a call that cannot be tested without DNA. Germline V gene sequence: CDR1 SQVTM, CDR2 ANQGSEA. The CDR3 sequence is 12 residues long. The CDR3 reads CSVEFRAQEQYF.

V usage is TRBV21-1 and J usage is TRBJ2-3; TCRdb calls TRBD1, which cannot be checked without DNA. TRBV21-1 has pseudogene status. The CDR3 consists of 16 residues. The chain's CDR3 is CASSAHAGGTTDTQYF.

V and J are TRBV29-1 and TRBJ2-7; TCRdb outputs TRBD1, but without DNA this stays unchecked. CDR1 is SQVTM and CDR2 is ANQGSEA in the germline V gene. There are 17 residues in the CDR3. The CDR3 sequence is CSVGTPSRDRAVYEQYF.